This T cell receptor beta chain is from a study of cytomegalovirus exposure and HLA in healthy donors. Overall study: Of several hundred genotyped donors, roughly 80% clustered with self-reported Caucasian donors.

Whole-study findings and limits: Cytomegalovirus status was reportedly diagnosed by the classifier with high specificity and sensitivity. In a later analysis, TCR association rates varied by HLA locus: DRB1 most, HLA-C fewest.

The CDR3 totals 15 residues. The germline CDR1 and CDR2 sequences are MNHNY and SVGAGI (reference sequence). After removal of 4 bases from V and 8 bases from J, the junction contained 8 bases not matched to a gene. Comment on this clone: Its antigen is unidentified.

Amplification used 60 Vbeta primers and 13 Jbeta primers. Methods used by the authors: There were about 80 million unique TCR beta chains by a later count, and around 10 million of them were shared. The data were produced by immunoSEQ multiplex PCR, yet TCRdb's version contains in-frame clones alone and is incomplete. V and J calls and clone size are those listed in that table; D and trimming were worked out from the DNA. The sample records 170,000 or so clones, 77% being singletons. The genes are TRBV6-6 and TRBJ1-4; TRBD1 matches 9 bases. The sequenced material came from PBMCs. This TCR derives from a woman in her fifties or sixties in good health and CMV-seropositive. CDR3 DNA sequence: TGTGCCAGCAGTTTACAGGGGGCGCCAGGGGAAAAACTGTTTTTT. Translating it yields CASSLQGAPGEKLFF.